This entry concerns a single T cell receptor beta chain. These data originate in a study of cytotoxic CD8 clonotypes in ibrutinib-treated CLL. Assay used: immunoSEQ multiplex PCR; TCRdb lists only in-frame clones, some missing. The sample carries approximately 280,000 clones, approximately 76% recorded once. The sequences come from PBMCs, collected at disease progression, from a patient treated with ibrutinib. This TCR was recovered from a human donor with chronic lymphocytic leukemia.

For the CDR3, the DNA is TGCAGCGTCGGTGGGGGGCTGTATGTAACCCAGTACTTC. It codes for CSVGGGLYVTQYF. This chain connects TRBV29-1 to TRBJ2-5; TRBD1 or TRBD2 may be the D gene (6 bases each). Germline V gene data show CDR1 as SQVTM and CDR2 as ANQGSEA. CDR3 size: 13 residues. Trimming left V 6 bases short and J 8 bases short, with 19 bases between.